What follows is one TCR beta chain and its context. Its antigen is as yet unknown. CDR3 length: 18 residues. Per germline, CDR1 MNHEY and CDR2 SVGEGT. V lost 8 bases, J lost 1 base, and 16 bases stayed unmatched. This record comes from a study of early T cells in non-severe SARS-CoV-2 infection. Study in general: With bulk RNA from unsorted whole blood as input, sequencing yielded unpaired chains. Study-level findings and limits: There was a bias toward anti-spike CD8 responses in VDJdb matching, which missed private and CD4 specificities.

Unique molecular identifiers were affixed to single, distinct cDNA molecules. TCRdb re-analysed the 5' RACE reads in MiXCR, keeping a single row per CDR3 protein. The sample lists around 64,000 distinct CDR3 sequences, roughly 10% occurring once. This chain connects TRBV6-2 or TRBV6-3 to TRBJ2-2; 7 bases map to TRBD2. The sequence was collected from an adult who was a healthcare worker with PCR-confirmed SARS-CoV-2 infection or an uninfected control (not recorded which). Sequencing was performed on whole blood, taken at baseline. The CDR3 protein is CASGLTRRGGLNTGELFF. CDR3 DNA sequence: TGTGCCAGCGGACTCACCCGTCGCGGGGGACTGAACACCGGGGAGCTGTTTTTT.